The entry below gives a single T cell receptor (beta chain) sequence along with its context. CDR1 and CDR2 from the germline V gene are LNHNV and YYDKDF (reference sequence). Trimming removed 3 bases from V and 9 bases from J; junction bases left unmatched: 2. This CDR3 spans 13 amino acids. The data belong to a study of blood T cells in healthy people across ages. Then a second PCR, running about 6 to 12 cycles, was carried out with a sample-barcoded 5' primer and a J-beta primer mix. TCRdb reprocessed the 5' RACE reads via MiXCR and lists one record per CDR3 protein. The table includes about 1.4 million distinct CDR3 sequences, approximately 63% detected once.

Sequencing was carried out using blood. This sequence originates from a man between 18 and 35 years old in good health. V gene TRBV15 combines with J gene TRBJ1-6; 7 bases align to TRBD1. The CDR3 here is CATSRDRRSPLHF. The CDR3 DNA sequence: TGTGCCACCAGCAGGGACAGGCGTTCACCCCTCCACTTT.